These 3 T cell receptor beta chains were sequenced from one sample in a study of low-dose radiotherapy and immunotherapy resistance in tumors (dated by TCRdb to between 2021 and 2024). Instrument on record: Illumina HiSeq 2500. First-strand cDNA was synthesized with Superscript III and a set of TRAV- and TRBV-specific primers, covering both TCRalpha and TCRbeta chains. TCRs were amplified with Phusion for around 20 PCR cycles using a constant-region primer together with the adapter attached to the V primers. TCRdb handled the public reads itself, with Q25 trimming in fastp and clone calling in MiXCR, and kept productive beta chains. A single entry per CDR3 protein holds the most common genes and DNA from its merged rows. This sample gives some 46,000 distinct CDR3 sequences in total; 25% of them show up just once. The ten largest make up roughly 9.1% of the sample. This specimen's time point label, interpreted: after trial treatment. Per the publication, the treatment or condition label means: LDRT plus nivolumab, ipilimumab, low-dose cyclophosphamide and aspirin (RACIN trial).

Specimen: PBMCs, collected after low-dose radiotherapy plus immunotherapy. The receptors stem from a male donor with prostate cancer.

This clonotype was picked up many times. The J gene is TRBJ1-1, the V gene TRBV14, with 7 bases aligning to TRBD1. After removal of 6 bases from V and 7 bases from J, the junction contained 8 bases not matched to a gene. The CDR3 is made up of 13 amino acids. CDR1 is SGHDN, CDR2 FVKESK, per germline. In DNA form, the CDR3 reads TGTGCCAGCAGGCCACAGGGGACGAATGAAGCTTTCTTT. Translating it yields CASRPQGTNEAFF.

This clonotype was observed at least ten times. CDR3 DNA: TGTGCCAGCAGCTTCGGAGGAAGCCCAGATACGCAGTATTTT. Protein sequence: CASSFGGSPDTQYF. The rearrangement joins TRBV11-3 to TRBJ2-3; a possible D gene is TRBD2 (5 bases). The germline gives CDR1 SGHNT, CDR2 YENEEA. Trimming removed 3 bases at V and 4 bases at J, with 11 bases between. The CDR3 has 14 amino acids.

To note about this clonotype: A far larger clone is only one base removed, so a read error is likely. V and J are TRBV11-2 and TRBJ2-7; the D is unclear. The CDR3 contains 11 residues. CDR1 is SGHAT and CDR2 is FQNNGV in the germline V gene. Trimming stripped 3 bases from V and 7 bases from J, with 7 bases between. CDR3 loop: CASSFSNEQYF. In nucleotides, the CDR3 is TGTGCCAGCAGCTTCTCGAATGAGCAGTACTTC.